The present T cell receptor beta chain was sequenced within a study of monozygotic twins with inflammatory bowel disease. CDR1 MGHRA and CDR2 YSYEKL come from the germline V gene. There are 18 residues in the CDR3. From its re-call of the 5' RACE reads, TCRdb lists each CDR3 protein once, without DNA. This table lists approximately 420,000 distinct CDR3 sequences. Sequenced sample: blood. The receptor was derived from a human donor with ulcerative colitis or Crohn's disease, or a healthy co-twin of an affected twin (not recorded which). The gene calls are TRBV4-1 and TRBJ1-4. CDR3 sequence reads: CASSQPRQSPDRREKLFF.